A single sample gave rise to the 4 T cell receptor beta chains below, sequenced in a study of shared clonotypes between healthy human individuals. The protocol was immunoSEQ multiplex PCR, while the TCRdb copy is restricted to in-frame clones and leaves out a portion. Among around 370,000 clones listed, roughly 96% were seen once. Sequenced material: memory CD8+ T cells sorted from blood. This sample's subset: CD45RO+ cells pooled with CCR7-negative TemRA cells. These receptors were obtained from a man under 40 in good health.

The count of this clone is one. The chain couples TRBV5-1 to TRBJ2-2, with 8 bases identical to TRBD2. The CDR3 sequence is 16 residues long. Germline V CDR1 and CDR2: SGHRS, YFSETQ. With 2 bases clipped from V and 1 base from J, the junction kept 4 bases outside the gene matches. CDR3 residues: CASSLPLAGNTGELFF. The CDR3 region has the DNA TGCGCCAGCAGCTTACCCCTAGCGGGGAACACCGGGGAGCTGTTTTTT.

The J gene is TRBJ2-5, the V gene TRBV10-3; 7 bases fit TRBD1. There are 14 residues in the CDR3. From germline, CDR1 is ENHRY and CDR2 SYGVKD. The V and J ends lost 6 bases and 2 bases, in that order; junction bases with no gene match: 6. The CDR3 coding sequence is TGTGCCATCAGAAGACAGGGAGATCAAGAGACCCAGTACTTC. Amino acid sequence: CAIRRQGDQETQYF.

The chain combines TRBV28 with TRBJ2-7, with a weak D call TRBD2 (5 bases). Trimming removed 0 bases from V and 1 base from J, with 16 bases in between. This CDR3 has 17 amino acids. Germline CDR1 and CDR2: MDHEN and SYDVKM. The CDR3 protein is CASSLWTLRGRSYEQYF. The CDR3 nucleotides are TGTGCCAGCAGTTTATGGACCCTCCGGGGAAGGTCCTACGAGCAGTACTTC.

The chain is built from TRBV6-5 and TRBJ2-7; weak D call: TRBD1 (5 bases). The CDR3 loop spans 13 amino acids. The V end lost 7 bases, the J end lost 2 bases, and 12 bases lay between the germline ends. Germline V CDR1 and CDR2: MNHEY, SVGAGI. The CDR3 DNA follows: TGTGCCAGCACCGCAGGGCCCGCCTACGAGCAGTACTTC. It specifies CASTAGPAYEQYF.